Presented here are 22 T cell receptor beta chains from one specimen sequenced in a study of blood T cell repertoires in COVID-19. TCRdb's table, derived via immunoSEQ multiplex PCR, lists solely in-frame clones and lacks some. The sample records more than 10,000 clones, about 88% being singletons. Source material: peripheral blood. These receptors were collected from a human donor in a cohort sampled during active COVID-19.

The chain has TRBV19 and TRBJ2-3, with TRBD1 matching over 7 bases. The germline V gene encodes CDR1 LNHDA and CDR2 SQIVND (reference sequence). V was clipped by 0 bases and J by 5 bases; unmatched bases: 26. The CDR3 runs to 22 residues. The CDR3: CASSIDPRTGGLLDVSVDTQYF. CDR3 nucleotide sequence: TGTGCCAGTAGTATAGATCCGCGGACAGGTGGGCTACTCGATGTGTCGGTAGATACGCAGTATTTT.

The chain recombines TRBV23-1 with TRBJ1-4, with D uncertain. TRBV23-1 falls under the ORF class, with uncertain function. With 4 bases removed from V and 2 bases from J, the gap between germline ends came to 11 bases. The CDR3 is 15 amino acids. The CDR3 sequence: CASSPRTSTNEKLFF. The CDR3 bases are TGCGCCAGCAGTCCTCGGACTTCGACTAATGAAAAACTGTTTTTT.

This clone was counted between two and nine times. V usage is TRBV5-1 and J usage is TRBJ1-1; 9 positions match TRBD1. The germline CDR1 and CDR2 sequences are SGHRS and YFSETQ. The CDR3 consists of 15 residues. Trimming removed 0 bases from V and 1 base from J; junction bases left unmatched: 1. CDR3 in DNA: TGCGCCAGCAGCTTGGACAGGGGGCAGAACACTGAAGCTTTCTTT. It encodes CASSLDRGQNTEAFF.

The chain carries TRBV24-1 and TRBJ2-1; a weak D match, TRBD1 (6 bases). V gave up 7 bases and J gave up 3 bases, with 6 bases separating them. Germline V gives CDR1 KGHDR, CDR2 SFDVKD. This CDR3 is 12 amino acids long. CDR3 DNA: TGTGCCACCAGGGACAGCTACAATGAGCAGTTCTTC. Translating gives CATRDSYNEQFF.

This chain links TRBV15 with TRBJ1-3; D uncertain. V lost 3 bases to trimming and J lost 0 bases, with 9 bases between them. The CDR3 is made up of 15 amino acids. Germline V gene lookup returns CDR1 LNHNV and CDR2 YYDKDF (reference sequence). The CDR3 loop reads CATSRLRSSGNTIYF. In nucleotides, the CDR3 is TGTGCCACCAGCAGGCTTCGTAGCTCTGGAAACACCATATATTTT.

CDR3 residues: CASSSRGGDIQYF. CDR3 DNA: TGTGCCAGCAGTTCCCGGGGGGGGGACATTCAGTACTTC. This rearrangement joins TRBV7-2 to TRBJ2-4; 8 nucleotides line up with TRBD2. Germline loops: CDR1 SGHTA, CDR2 FQGNSA. V was pared by 6 bases and J by 8 bases, with 6 bases of the junction left unmatched. This CDR3 spans 13 amino acids.

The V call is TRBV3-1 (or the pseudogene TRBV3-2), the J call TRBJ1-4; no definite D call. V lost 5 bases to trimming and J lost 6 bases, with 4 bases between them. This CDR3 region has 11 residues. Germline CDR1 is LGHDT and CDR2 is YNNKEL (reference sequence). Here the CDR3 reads CASSLYEKLFF. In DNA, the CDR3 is TGTGCCAGCAGCTTATATGAAAAACTGTTTTTT.

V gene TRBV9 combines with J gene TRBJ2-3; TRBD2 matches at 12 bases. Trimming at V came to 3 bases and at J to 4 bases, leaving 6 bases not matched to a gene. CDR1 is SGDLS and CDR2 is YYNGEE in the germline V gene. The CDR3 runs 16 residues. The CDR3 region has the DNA TGTGCCAGCAGCGGACCTAGCGGGGGGGTTCCAGATACGCAGTATTTT. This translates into CASSGPSGGVPDTQYF.

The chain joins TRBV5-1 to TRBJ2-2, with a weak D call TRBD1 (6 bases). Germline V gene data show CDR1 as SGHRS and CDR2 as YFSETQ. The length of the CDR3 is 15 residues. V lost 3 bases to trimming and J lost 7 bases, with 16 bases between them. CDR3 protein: CASSYSGTYGGELFF. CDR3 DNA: TGCGCCAGCAGCTACTCCGGGACATACGGCGGGGAGCTGTTTTTT. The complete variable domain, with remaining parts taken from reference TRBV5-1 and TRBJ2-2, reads KAGVTQTPRYLIKTRGQQVTLSCSPISGHRSVSWYQQTPGQGLQFLFEYFSETQRNKGNFPGRFSGRQFSNSRSEMNVSTLELGDSALYLCASSYSGTYGGELFFGEGSRLTVL.

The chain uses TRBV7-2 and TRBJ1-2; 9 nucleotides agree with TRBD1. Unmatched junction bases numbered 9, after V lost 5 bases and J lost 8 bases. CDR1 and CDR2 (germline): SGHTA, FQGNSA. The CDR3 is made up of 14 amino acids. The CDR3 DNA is TGTGCCAGCAGCCCTGGACAGGGGACGGGGGGCTACACCTTC. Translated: CASSPGQGTGGYTF.

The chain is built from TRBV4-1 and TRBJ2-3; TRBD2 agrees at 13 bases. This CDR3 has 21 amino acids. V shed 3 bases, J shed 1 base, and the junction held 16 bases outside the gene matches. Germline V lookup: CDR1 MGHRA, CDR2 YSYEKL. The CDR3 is CASSHTPGLAGDPRGTDTQYF. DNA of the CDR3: TGCGCCAGCAGCCACACGCCTGGACTAGCGGGGGACCCCCGGGGCACAGATACGCAGTATTTT.

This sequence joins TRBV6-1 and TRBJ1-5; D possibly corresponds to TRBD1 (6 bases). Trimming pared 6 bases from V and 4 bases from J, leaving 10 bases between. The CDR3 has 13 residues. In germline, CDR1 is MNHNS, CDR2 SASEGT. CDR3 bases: TGTGCCAGCAGGAGGACAGAGAATCAGCCCCAGCATTTT. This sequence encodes CASRRTENQPQHF.

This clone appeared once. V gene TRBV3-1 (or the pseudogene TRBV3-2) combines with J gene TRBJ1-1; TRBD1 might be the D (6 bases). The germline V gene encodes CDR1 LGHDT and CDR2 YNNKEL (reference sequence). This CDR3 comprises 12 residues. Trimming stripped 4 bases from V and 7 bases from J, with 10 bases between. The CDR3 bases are TGTGCCAGCAGCCTACAGGGTATTGAAGCTTTCTTT. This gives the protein CASSLQGIEAFF.

The CDR3 loop reads CASSQRDRDTEAFF. The CDR3 bases are TGTGCCAGCAGTCAGAGGGACAGGGACACTGAAGCTTTCTTT. The rearrangement joins TRBV7-2 to TRBJ1-1, with 9 bases matching TRBD1. The V gene end was trimmed by 6 bases and the J gene end by 3 bases; junction bases not matched to a gene: 5. The CDR3 is 14 amino acids. Germline-derived CDR1 and CDR2 are SGHTA and FQGNSA.

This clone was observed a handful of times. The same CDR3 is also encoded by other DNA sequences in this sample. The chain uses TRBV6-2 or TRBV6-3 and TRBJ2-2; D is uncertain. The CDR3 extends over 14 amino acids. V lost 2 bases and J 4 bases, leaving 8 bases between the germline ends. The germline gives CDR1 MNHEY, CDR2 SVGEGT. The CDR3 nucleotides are TGTGCCAGCAGTTACAGGAGTTCCACCGGGGAGCTGTTTTTT. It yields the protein CASSYRSSTGELFF.

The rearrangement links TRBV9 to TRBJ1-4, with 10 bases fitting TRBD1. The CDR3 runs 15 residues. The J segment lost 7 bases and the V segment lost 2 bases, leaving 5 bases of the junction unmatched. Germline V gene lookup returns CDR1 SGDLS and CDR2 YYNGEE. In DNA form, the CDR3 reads TGTGCCAGCAGCGTCTCGACAGGGGGCGGTGAAAAACTGTTTTTT. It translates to CASSVSTGGGEKLFF.

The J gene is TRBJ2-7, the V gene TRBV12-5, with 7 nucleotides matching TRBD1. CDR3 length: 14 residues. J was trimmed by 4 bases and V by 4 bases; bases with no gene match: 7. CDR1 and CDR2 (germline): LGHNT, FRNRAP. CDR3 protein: CASGWNRGTYEQYF. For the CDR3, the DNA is TGTGCTAGTGGTTGGAACAGGGGTACTTACGAGCAGTACTTC.

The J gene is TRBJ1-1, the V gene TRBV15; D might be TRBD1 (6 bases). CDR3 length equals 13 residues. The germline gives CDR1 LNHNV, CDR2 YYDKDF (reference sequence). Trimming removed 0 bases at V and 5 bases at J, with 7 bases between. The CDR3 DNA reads TGTGCCACCAGCAGAGATCAGGGGACTGAAGCTTTCTTT. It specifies CATSRDQGTEAFF.

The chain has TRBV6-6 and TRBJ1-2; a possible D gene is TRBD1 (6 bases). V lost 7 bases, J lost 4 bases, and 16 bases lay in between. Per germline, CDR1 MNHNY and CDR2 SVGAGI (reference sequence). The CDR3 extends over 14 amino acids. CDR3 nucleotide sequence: TGTGCCAGCATTCAGGACAGTTCCATCTATGGCTACACCTTC. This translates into CASIQDSSIYGYTF.

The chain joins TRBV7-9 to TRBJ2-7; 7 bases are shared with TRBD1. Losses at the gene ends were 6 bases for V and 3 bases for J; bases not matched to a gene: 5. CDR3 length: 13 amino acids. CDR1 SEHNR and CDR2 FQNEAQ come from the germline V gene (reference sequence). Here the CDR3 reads CASSPRGNYEQYF. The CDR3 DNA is TGTGCCAGCAGTCCCAGGGGGAACTACGAGCAGTACTTC.

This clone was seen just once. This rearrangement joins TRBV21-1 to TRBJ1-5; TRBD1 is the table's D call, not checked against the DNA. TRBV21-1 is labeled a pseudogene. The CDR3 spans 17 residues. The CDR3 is CASSTRQEAQSNQPQHF. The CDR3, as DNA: TGTGCCAGCAGCACCAGACAGGAGGCACAGAGTAATCAGCCCCAGCATTTT.

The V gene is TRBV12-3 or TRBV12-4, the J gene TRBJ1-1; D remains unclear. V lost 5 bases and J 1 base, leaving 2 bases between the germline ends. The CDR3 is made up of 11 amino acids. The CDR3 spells CASSRNTEAFF. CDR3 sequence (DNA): TGTGCCAGCAGTCGGAACACTGAAGCTTTCTTT.